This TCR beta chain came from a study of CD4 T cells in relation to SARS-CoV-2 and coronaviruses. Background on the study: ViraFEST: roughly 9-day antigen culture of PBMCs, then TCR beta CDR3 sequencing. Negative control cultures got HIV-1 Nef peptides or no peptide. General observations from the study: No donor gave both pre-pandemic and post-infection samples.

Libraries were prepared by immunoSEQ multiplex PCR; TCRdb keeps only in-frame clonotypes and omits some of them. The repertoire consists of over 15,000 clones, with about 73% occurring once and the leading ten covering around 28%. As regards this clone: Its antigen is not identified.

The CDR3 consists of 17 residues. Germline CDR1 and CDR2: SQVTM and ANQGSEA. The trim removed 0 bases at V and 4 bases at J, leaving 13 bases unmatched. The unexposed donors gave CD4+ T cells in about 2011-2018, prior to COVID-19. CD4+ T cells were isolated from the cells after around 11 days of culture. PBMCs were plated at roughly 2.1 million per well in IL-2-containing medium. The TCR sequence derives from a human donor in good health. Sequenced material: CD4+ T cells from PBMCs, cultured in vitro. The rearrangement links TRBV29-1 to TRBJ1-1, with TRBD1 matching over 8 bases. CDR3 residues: CSVEDPEAGGYFTEAFF. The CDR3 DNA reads TGCAGCGTTGAAGATCCGGAGGCAGGGGGCTATTTCACTGAAGCTTTCTTT.